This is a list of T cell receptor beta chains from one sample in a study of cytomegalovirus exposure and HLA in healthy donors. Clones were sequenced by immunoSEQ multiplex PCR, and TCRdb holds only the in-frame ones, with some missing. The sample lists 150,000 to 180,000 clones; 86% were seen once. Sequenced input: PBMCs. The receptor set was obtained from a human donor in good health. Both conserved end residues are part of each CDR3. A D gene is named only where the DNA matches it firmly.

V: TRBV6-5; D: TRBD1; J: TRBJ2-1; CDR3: CASSYSGQDYNEQFF; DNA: TGTGCCAGCAGTTACTCTGGACAGGACTACAATGAGCAGTTCTTC
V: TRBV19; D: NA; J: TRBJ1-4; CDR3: CASRSSIREKLFF; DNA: TGTGCCAGTAGGTCGTCAATCAGAGAAAAACTGTTTTTT
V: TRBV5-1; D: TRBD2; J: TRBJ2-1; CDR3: CASSLDLGAGVLVRFF; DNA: TGCGCCAGCAGCTTGGACTTAGGAGCGGGAGTTCTGGTACGGTTCTTC
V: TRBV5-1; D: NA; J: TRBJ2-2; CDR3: CASSFGAGFTGELFF; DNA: TGCGCCAGCAGCTTCGGGGCGGGGTTTACCGGGGAGCTGTTTTTT
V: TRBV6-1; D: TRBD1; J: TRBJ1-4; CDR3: CASEDVTGNEKLFF; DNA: TGTGCCAGTGAGGATGTGACAGGGAACGAAAAACTGTTTTTT
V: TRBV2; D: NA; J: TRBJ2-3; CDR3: CASDTTDTQYF; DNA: TGTGCCAGCGACACCACAGATACGCAGTATTTT
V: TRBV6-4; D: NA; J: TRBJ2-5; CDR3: CASSDSKVRTNEETQYF; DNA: TGTGCCAGCAGTGACTCGAAAGTTCGGACAAACGAAGAGACCCAGTACTTC
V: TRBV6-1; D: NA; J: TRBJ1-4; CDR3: CASTESLHLPLFF; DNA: TGTGCCAGCACTGAGTCACTACACTTACCCCTGTTTTTT
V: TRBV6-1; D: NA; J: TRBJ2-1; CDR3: CASSEANPLRGRSSYNEQFF; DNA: TGTGCCAGCAGTGAAGCGAACCCGTTAAGGGGGAGAAGCTCCTACAATGAGCAGTTCTTC
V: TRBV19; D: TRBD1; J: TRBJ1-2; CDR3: CASSHPGQGISYGYTF; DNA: TGTGCCAGTAGTCACCCCGGACAGGGAATCAGCTACGGCTACACCTTC
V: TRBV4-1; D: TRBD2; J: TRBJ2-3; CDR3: CASSQEGTSRLTDTQYF; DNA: TGCGCCAGCAGCCAAGAAGGGACTAGCAGGCTCACAGATACGCAGTATTTT
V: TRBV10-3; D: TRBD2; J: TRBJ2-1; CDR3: CAISSGLADLNEQFF; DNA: TGTGCCATCAGCTCGGGACTAGCGGATTTAAATGAGCAGTTCTTC
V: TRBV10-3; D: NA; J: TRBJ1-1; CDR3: CAISESGQIVSGNTEAFF; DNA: TGTGCCATCAGTGAGTCGGGGCAGATTGTTTCGGGGAACACTGAAGCTTTCTTT
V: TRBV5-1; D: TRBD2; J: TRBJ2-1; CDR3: CASSQLAGSYNEQFF; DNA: TGCGCCAGCAGCCAACTAGCGGGATCCTACAATGAGCAGTTCTTC
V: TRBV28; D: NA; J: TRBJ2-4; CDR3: CASRGSLAKNIQYF; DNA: TGTGCCAGCCGGGGGTCCTTAGCCAAAAACATTCAGTACTTC
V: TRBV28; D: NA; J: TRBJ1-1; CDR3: CASSEGDTEAFF; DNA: TGTGCCAGCAGTGAGGGAGACACTGAAGCTTTCTTT
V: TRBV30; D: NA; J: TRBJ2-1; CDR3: CAWRTHSYNEQFF; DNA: TGTGCCTGGAGGACTCACTCCTACAATGAGCAGTTCTTC
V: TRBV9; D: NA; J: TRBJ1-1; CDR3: CASSAGGSNTEAFF; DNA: TGTGCCAGCAGCGCGGGGGGATCGAACACTGAAGCTTTCTTT
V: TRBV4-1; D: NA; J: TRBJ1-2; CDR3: CASSQEFRVGGYTF; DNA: TGCGCCAGCAGCCAAGAGTTCAGGGTAGGAGGCTACACCTTC
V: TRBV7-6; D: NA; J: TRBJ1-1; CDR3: CASSSQAHSSTEAFF; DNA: TGTGCCAGCAGCTCCCAGGCCCACAGTAGCACTGAAGCTTTCTTT